A single sample gave rise to the 21 T cell receptor beta chains below, sequenced in a study of blood T cell repertoires in COVID-19. The assay was immunoSEQ multiplex PCR, and TCRdb's table has in-frame clones only and misses some. The table records roughly 240,000 clones, 65% to 90% of them present only once. Material for sequencing was peripheral blood. The receptors stem from a man aged 50 or older with COVID-19, enrolled during active disease.

The chain carries TRBV11-3 and TRBJ1-1; D unresolved. The V end lost 5 bases, the J end lost 2 bases, and 9 bases lay between the germline ends. CDR3 size: 13 residues. The germline V gene has CDR1 SGHNT and CDR2 YENEEA. The CDR3 protein is CASSPLPNTEAFF. The CDR3 bases are TGTGCCAGCAGCCCCCTCCCCAACACTGAAGCTTTCTTT.

The chain couples TRBV5-1 to TRBJ1-4, with 9 bases aligning to TRBD1. Germline V gene data show CDR1 as SGHRS and CDR2 as YFSETQ. J was trimmed by 5 bases and V by 4 bases; bases with no gene match: 6. This CDR3 is 15 amino acids long. The CDR3 loop reads CASSRAGTGNEKLFF. DNA for the CDR3: TGCGCCAGCAGCCGCGCCGGGACAGGGAATGAAAAACTGTTTTTT.

V is TRBV24-1 and J is TRBJ2-1; maybe TRBD1 (5 bases). The ends were cut back, 3 bases at V and 1 base at J, with 12 bases in the middle. Germline lookup yields CDR1 KGHDR and CDR2 SFDVKD. This CDR3 is built from 16 residues. The CDR3 spells CATSDALRVSYNEQFF. In DNA, the CDR3 is TGTGCCACCAGTGATGCACTCAGGGTGTCCTACAATGAGCAGTTCTTC.

The genes are TRBV9 and TRBJ1-4; D unresolved. CDR3 length: 14 amino acids. V dropped 1 base and J dropped 8 bases, with 12 bases sitting between them. Per the germline V gene, CDR1 is SGDLS and CDR2 is YYNGEE. Written as DNA, the CDR3 is TGTGCCAGCAGCGTACACAGCTTTGAGGAAAAACTGTTTTTT. Its protein product is CASSVHSFEEKLFF.

The chain employs TRBV3-1 (or the pseudogene TRBV3-2) and TRBJ2-5, with a tentative D call TRBD2 (6 bases). Germline V gives CDR1 LGHDT, CDR2 YNNKEL (reference sequence). Between the trimmed V and J ends, which lost 5 bases and 5 bases, there was a span of 12 bases. CDR3 length: 13 amino acids. CDR3 sequence: CASSGSGRETQYF. Written as DNA, the CDR3 is TGTGCCAGCAGCGGTTCGGGGAGGGAGACCCAGTACTTC.

This clone occurred once. This chain's CDR3 is CASSLSGPGTSWYNEQFF. The CDR3 coding sequence is TGTGCCAGCAGCTTAAGCGGCCCCGGGACTAGCTGGTACAATGAGCAGTTCTTC. The gene calls are TRBV7-6 and TRBJ2-1; 9 positions match TRBD2. Looked up from germline, CDR1 is SGHVS and CDR2 is FNYEAQ. The ends lost 2 bases at V and 4 bases at J; junction bases unmatched: 12. This CDR3 has 18 residues.

This chain uses TRBV11-2 with TRBJ2-5; TRBD1 matches 8 bases. The germline gives CDR1 SGHAT, CDR2 FQNNGV. This CDR3 is built from 16 residues. Trimming took 7 bases from V and 1 from J; bases not matched to a gene: 11. As DNA, the CDR3 is TGTGCCAGCACCTCAGGGATAGGACAGGGCCAAGAGACCCAGTACTTC. Translating gives CASTSGIGQGQETQYF.

The V gene is TRBV5-1, the J gene TRBJ1-4, with D possibly being TRBD1 (6 bases). The CDR3 has 14 residues. Per the germline V gene, CDR1 is SGHRS and CDR2 is YFSETQ. V shed 4 bases and J shed 3 bases, with 10 bases lying between them. This CDR3 reads CASSQGGPNEKLFF. The CDR3 DNA follows: TGCGCCAGCAGCCAAGGGGGACCTAATGAAAAACTGTTTTTT.

This sequence joins TRBV3-1 (or the pseudogene TRBV3-2) and TRBJ1-2, with D perhaps TRBD1 (5 bases). The ends were cut back, 4 bases at V and 8 bases at J, with 11 bases in the middle. CDR3 length: 12 residues. CDR1 and CDR2 (germline): LGHDT, YNNKEL (reference sequence). In nucleotides, the CDR3 is TGTGCCAGCAGCCGGGGCCGCTGGGGCTACACCTTC. It is translated as CASSRGRWGYTF.

V usage is TRBV18 and J usage is TRBJ1-1; D perhaps matches TRBD1 (5 bases). V was trimmed by 0 bases and J by 0 bases, leaving 11 bases between them. From germline, CDR1 is KGHSH and CDR2 LQKENI. This CDR3 comprises 16 residues. CDR3 amino acids: CASSPPTPTVNTEAFF. In nucleotides, the CDR3 is TGTGCCAGCTCACCACCAACACCGACAGTGAACACTGAAGCTTTCTTT.

The rearrangement joins TRBV5-1 to TRBJ1-1; 12 bases map to TRBD1. The junction had 8 bases not matched to a gene; V was cut back by 6 bases and J by 11 bases. The CDR3 consists of 13 residues. Germline V CDR1 and CDR2: SGHRS, YFSETQ. CDR3 nucleotide sequence: TGCGCCAGCAACCGGGACAGGGGGCGTAGGGCTTTCTTT. This translates into CASNRDRGRRAFF.

The chain employs TRBV5-4 and TRBJ1-4; D is perhaps TRBD1 (6 bases). The V gene's germline CDR1 is SGHNT and CDR2 YYREEE (reference sequence). The V end was cut by 0 bases, the J end by 7 bases, with 16 bases between. There are 16 residues in the CDR3. CDR3 DNA sequence: TGTGCCAGCAGCTTGGCCGGGGGGGCTACGGGTGAAAAACTGTTTTTT. Protein product: CASSLAGGATGEKLFF.

The genes are TRBV10-1 and TRBJ1-2; 7 nucleotides match TRBD1. The germline gives CDR1 WNHNN, CDR2 SYGVQD (reference sequence). The ends lost 3 bases at V and 3 bases at J; junction bases unmatched: 19. The CDR3 consists of 19 residues. CDR3 in amino acids: CASSDPRRQGDRPYYGYTF. The CDR3 nucleotides are TGCGCCAGCAGTGACCCTAGAAGACAGGGTGACCGCCCCTACTATGGCTACACCTTC.

The V gene is TRBV7-9, the J gene TRBJ1-1; D is possibly TRBD1 (6 bases). CDR1 and CDR2 from the germline V gene are SEHNR and FQNEAQ (reference sequence). V shed 5 bases and J shed 4 bases, with 11 bases lying between them. This CDR3 is built from 13 residues. The CDR3 sequence: CASSVQGVTEAFF. The CDR3 nucleotides are TGTGCCAGCAGCGTACAGGGTGTCACTGAAGCTTTCTTT.

V and J are TRBV4-1 and TRBJ2-1; D unresolved. The germline V gene has CDR1 MGHRA and CDR2 YSYEKL. The germline V and J ends were trimmed by 2 bases and 0 bases, with 11 bases remaining between them. This CDR3 has 16 amino acids. CDR3 in amino acids: CASSQNGVSSYNEQFF. CDR3 DNA sequence: TGCGCCAGCAGCCAAAACGGTGTGAGCTCCTACAATGAGCAGTTCTTC.

V gene TRBV2 combines with J gene TRBJ2-7; 8 bases align to TRBD1. The length of the CDR3 is 13 residues. Germline V gene data show CDR1 as SNHLY and CDR2 as FYNNEI. With V trimmed by 6 bases and J by 5 bases, 6 bases remained unmatched. This CDR3 reads CASSLDRANEQYF. As DNA, the CDR3 is TGTGCCAGCAGCCTGGACAGGGCCAACGAGCAGTACTTC.

Here the CDR3 DNA reads TGTGCCAGCTCACCAGGACAGGGGTATGAGCAGTTCTTC. Its translation: CASSPGQGYEQFF. V and J are TRBV18 and TRBJ2-1; 9 positions agree with TRBD1. CDR3 length: 13 amino acids. Germline CDR1 reads KGHSH; CDR2 reads LQKENI. The V gene end was trimmed by 2 bases and the J gene end by 8 bases; junction bases not matched to a gene: 1.

This clone has more than one count but fewer than ten. This chain joins TRBV18 and TRBJ2-7; TRBD1 is a possible D gene (7 bases). Germline values: CDR1 KGHSH, CDR2 LQKENI. This CDR3 is built from 14 residues. Trimming removed 2 bases at V and 5 bases at J, with 13 bases between. This CDR3 reads CASSPSGRGDEQYF. CDR3 in DNA: TGTGCCAGCTCACCATCCGGCAGGGGGGACGAGCAGTACTTC.

The CDR3 loop is CAWSRGLAYNEQFF. In nucleotides, the CDR3 is TGTGCCTGGAGTCGGGGTCTAGCCTACAATGAGCAGTTCTTC. The gene calls are TRBV30 and TRBJ2-1; maybe TRBD2 (5 bases). The germline V gene has CDR1 GTSNPN and CDR2 SVGIG (reference sequence). V was cut by 2 bases and J by 2 bases, with 10 bases left in between. The CDR3 has 14 amino acids. Looking up the rest from reference TRBV30 and TRBJ2-1 gives the full variable domain: SQTIHQWPATLVQPVGSPLSLECTVEGTSNPNLYWYRQAAGRGLQLLFYSVGIGQISSEVPQNLSASRPQDRQFILSSKKLLLSDSGFYLCAWSRGLAYNEQFFGPGTRLTVL.

The chain couples TRBV4-2 to TRBJ1-1; TRBD1 might be the D (6 bases). Germline V lookup: CDR1 LGHNA, CDR2 YNFKEQ. The V end was cut by 0 bases, the J end by 4 bases, with 12 bases between. This CDR3 comprises 15 residues. CDR3 in DNA: TGTGCCAGCAGCCAAGAGGGGGCCATGGGCACTGAAGCTTTCTTT. This gives the protein CASSQEGAMGTEAFF.

This chain connects TRBV5-5 to TRBJ1-1; unclear D gene. Trimming cost V 7 bases and J 1 base, with 8 bases left between them. CDR3 length: 12 residues. Germline V lookup: CDR1 SGHKS, CDR2 YYEKEE (reference sequence). CDR3 in amino acids: CASQKKNTEAFF. In DNA, the CDR3 is TGTGCCAGCCAAAAAAAGAACACTGAAGCTTTCTTT.